The next 28 T cell receptor beta chains were all read from a single sample in a study of cytomegalovirus exposure and HLA in healthy donors (dated by TCRdb to 2017 to 2019). Libraries were built with the immunoSEQ multiplex PCR assay. The multiplex PCR relied on a mix of 60 forward primers for TCR Vbeta segments and 13 reverse primers for TCR Jbeta segments. Drawn from immuneACCESS, this table holds only the in-frame rearrangements with V and J called that TCRdb kept. Clones are partly lost; checked studies trace under half to an unresolved V gene and leave the rest unexplained. Here the sample has over 100,000 clones; 70% to 90% occur a single time. Just over 2.5% of the sample comes from the top ten. Material for sequencing was PBMCs. The receptor set was obtained from a man aged 40-55 years in good health and CMV-seronegative.

V and J are TRBV9 and TRBJ1-2; tentatively, D is TRBD1 (6 bases). The CDR3 is 13 residues long. Germline CDR1 is SGDLS and CDR2 is YYNGEE. Trimming shortened V by 3 bases and J by 7 bases, and 13 bases separated the two germline ends. CDR3 region: CASSAQGFTGYTF. The DNA for the CDR3 is TGTGCCAGCAGCGCCCAGGGGTTTACTGGCTACACCTTC.

This chain joins TRBV27 and TRBJ2-2, with 7 positions matching TRBD1. Germline CDR1 is MNHEY and CDR2 is SMNVEV (reference sequence). This CDR3 region has 16 residues. Unmatched junction bases numbered 7, after V lost 6 bases and J lost 0 bases. CDR3 in DNA: TGTGCCAGCAGCCCGGACAGGATCGCGAACACCGGGGAGCTGTTTTTT. As protein: CASSPDRIANTGELFF.

The chain uses TRBV19 and TRBJ1-6; 11 nucleotides align to TRBD1. CDR3 size: 17 residues. With V trimmed by 4 bases and J by 5 bases, 7 bases remained unmatched. The germline V gene has CDR1 LNHDA and CDR2 SQIVND (reference sequence). The CDR3: CASSTRTGGYNNSPLHF. CDR3 coding DNA: TGTGCCAGTAGTACGAGGACAGGGGGCTACAATAATTCACCCCTCCACTTT.

The V and J genes are TRBV11-1 and TRBJ2-6; the D is unclear. Deletions cut 7 bases from V and 0 bases from J, with 4 bases between. The V gene's germline CDR1 is SGHAT and CDR2 FQDESV (reference sequence). CDR3 size: 13 residues. In DNA form, the CDR3 reads TGTGCCAGCACTAACTCTGGGGCCAACGTCCTGACTTTC. Its translation: CASTNSGANVLTF.

In this sample, this clone turned up a few times. The V gene is TRBV5-6, the J gene TRBJ2-3; D perhaps matches TRBD2 (7 bases). Trimming removed 6 bases at V and 0 bases at J, with 23 bases between. Germline V lookup: CDR1 SGHDT, CDR2 YYEEEE. This CDR3 is built from 18 residues. The CDR3 coding sequence is TGTGCCAGCACCCCTGCGGGGGCCCTACACCCAAGCACAGATACGCAGTATTTT. This translates into CASTPAGALHPSTDTQYF.

This chain uses TRBV5-4 with TRBJ2-7; D remains ambiguous. The CDR3 sequence is 12 residues long. Germline CDR1 and CDR2: SGHNT and YYREEE (reference sequence). Deletions cut 0 bases from V and 5 bases from J, with 6 bases between. The DNA for the CDR3 is TGTGCCAGCAGCTTGGCCCTCGACGAGCAGTACTTC. Residues: CASSLALDEQYF.

The chain recombines TRBV5-1 with TRBJ1-2; TRBD1 aligns across 7 bases. The CDR3 extends over 14 amino acids. With 0 bases clipped from V and 8 bases from J, the junction kept 7 bases outside the gene matches. The V gene's germline CDR1 is SGHRS and CDR2 YFSETQ. The CDR3: CASSLDRGPEGYTF. CDR3 nucleotides: TGCGCCAGCAGCTTGGATAGGGGGCCGGAGGGCTACACCTTC.

The chain has TRBV9 and TRBJ1-2; D is uncertain. The CDR3 length is 14 residues. Germline CDR1 is SGDLS and CDR2 is YYNGEE. The V end was cut by 4 bases, the J end by 3 bases, with 13 bases between. CDR3 DNA: TGTGCCAGCAGCAACCTCGGGGAGCACTATGGCTACACCTTC. This translates into CASSNLGEHYGYTF.

In the case of this clone: One junction end disagrees with the germline gene, perhaps due to a read error. The V and J genes are TRBV7-9 and TRBJ2-3; D may be TRBD1 (7 bases). In germline, CDR1 is SEHNR, CDR2 FQNEAQ (reference sequence). CDR3 length: 16 residues. The CDR3 loop is CSSSLAAGGNADTQYF. The CDR3 nucleotides read TGTTCCAGCAGCTTAGCGGCAGGGGGTAACGCAGATACGCAGTATTTT.

The rearrangement uses TRBV5-1 and TRBJ2-1; TRBD2 matches 8 bases. J was trimmed by 0 bases and V by 4 bases; bases with no gene match: 9. Germline V gives CDR1 SGHRS, CDR2 YFSETQ. This CDR3 comprises 17 residues. The CDR3 region is CASSPGGVTSSYNEQFF. For the CDR3, the DNA is TGCGCCAGCAGCCCGGGGGGGGTTACTAGCTCCTACAATGAGCAGTTCTTC. Full variable domain (remainder filled in from reference TRBV5-1 and TRBJ2-1): KAGVTQTPRYLIKTRGQQVTLSCSPISGHRSVSWYQQTPGQGLQFLFEYFSETQRNKGNFPGRFSGRQFSNSRSEMNVSTLELGDSALYLCASSPGGVTSSYNEQFFGPGTRLTVL.

The V call is TRBV4-3, the J call TRBJ2-3, with 7 bases identical to TRBD1. CDR1 is LGHNA and CDR2 is YSLEER in the germline V gene. This CDR3 has 15 amino acids. V was clipped by 1 base and J by 14 bases; unmatched bases: 15. The CDR3 DNA reads as TGCGCCAGCAGCCAAGGAGGGGGCGCGTACCCCCGACTGTATTTT. Protein sequence: CASSQGGGAYPRLYF.

The genes are TRBV7-8 and TRBJ1-1; D unclear. The CDR3 loop spans 14 amino acids. Per the germline V gene, CDR1 is SGHVS and CDR2 is FQNEAQ. Trimming shortened V by 1 base and J by 10 bases, and 16 bases separated the two germline ends. CDR3 residues: CASSLDIVVPGAFF. The CDR3 region has the DNA TGTGCCAGCAGCTTAGATATAGTAGTGCCCGGAGCTTTCTTT.

The chain couples TRBV25-1 to TRBJ2-3; D ambiguous. Germline values: CDR1 MGHDK, CDR2 SYGVNS. The CDR3 is 14 amino acids. Between the trimmed V and J ends, which lost 5 bases and 0 bases, there was a span of 9 bases. The CDR3 DNA follows: TGTGCCAGCAGTCCTAAGACTAGCACAGATACGCAGTATTTT. Protein sequence: CASSPKTSTDTQYF.

The genes are TRBV28 and TRBJ1-4, with 8 bases aligning to TRBD1. The CDR3 has 13 residues. Germline V gene lookup returns CDR1 MDHEN and CDR2 SYDVKM. Trimming took 6 bases from V and 6 from J; bases not matched to a gene: 3. The DNA for the CDR3 is TGTGCCAGCAGAGTGACAGGGGATGAAAAACTGTTTTTT. It codes for CASRVTGDEKLFF.

The chain carries TRBV4-3 and TRBJ1-2, with a weak D call TRBD1 (6 bases). With 1 base removed from V and 4 bases from J, the gap between germline ends came to 10 bases. Germline CDR1 is LGHNA and CDR2 is YSLEER. The CDR3 has 14 amino acids. The CDR3 sequence is CASSQAQGFYGYTF. CDR3 nucleotides: TGCGCCAGCAGCCAAGCGCAGGGGTTCTATGGCTACACCTTC.

The chain combines TRBV6-5 with TRBJ1-3; D may be TRBD1 (6 bases). Trimming pared 0 bases from V and 0 bases from J, leaving 6 bases between. CDR3 length: 15 amino acids. Per the germline V gene, CDR1 is MNHEY and CDR2 is SVGAGI. CDR3 sequence (DNA): TGTGCCAGCAGTTACTCGGGACACTCTGGAAACACCATATATTTT. Translation gives CASSYSGHSGNTIYF.

V gene TRBV11-2 combines with J gene TRBJ2-1, with 8 bases identical to TRBD2. CDR3 length equals 15 residues. Germline CDR1 reads SGHAT; CDR2 reads FQNNGV. Trimming removed 6 bases from V and 5 bases from J; junction bases left unmatched: 9. This CDR3 is CASSYRGGYNNEQFF. The CDR3 coding sequence is TGTGCCAGCAGTTACCGGGGGGGCTACAACAATGAGCAGTTCTTC. Full variable domain (remainder filled in from reference TRBV11-2 and TRBJ2-1): EAGVAQSPRYKIIEKRQSVAFWCNPISGHATLYWYQQILGQGPKLLIQFQNNGVVDDSQLPKDRFSAERLKGVDSTLKIQPAKLEDSAVYLCASSYRGGYNNEQFFGPGTRLTVL.

The rearrangement uses TRBV11-2 and TRBJ2-7; 7 nucleotides agree with TRBD2. Germline V gene sequence: CDR1 SGHAT, CDR2 FQNNGV. With 5 bases clipped from V and 3 bases from J, the junction kept 13 bases outside the gene matches. This CDR3 region has 16 residues. CDR3 protein: CASSDGGRAPVYEQYF. The CDR3 DNA follows: TGTGCCAGCAGCGATGGAGGGAGGGCTCCAGTCTACGAGCAGTACTTC. The variable domain in full, with the rest retrieved from reference TRBV11-2 and TRBJ2-7, is EAGVAQSPRYKIIEKRQSVAFWCNPISGHATLYWYQQILGQGPKLLIQFQNNGVVDDSQLPKDRFSAERLKGVDSTLKIQPAKLEDSAVYLCASSDGGRAPVYEQYFGPGTRLTVT.

This clone turned up a few times. This chain links TRBV11-2 with TRBJ2-7; maybe TRBD2 (5 bases). Germline V gene sequence: CDR1 SGHAT, CDR2 FQNNGV. The V end lost 1 base, the J end lost 2 bases, and 12 bases lay between the germline ends. CDR3 length: 15 amino acids. The CDR3 here is CASSLVSAGPYEQYF. The CDR3 DNA reads TGTGCCAGCAGCTTAGTTTCCGCGGGCCCCTACGAGCAGTACTTC. Looking up the rest from reference TRBV11-2 and TRBJ2-7 gives the full variable domain: EAGVAQSPRYKIIEKRQSVAFWCNPISGHATLYWYQQILGQGPKLLIQFQNNGVVDDSQLPKDRFSAERLKGVDSTLKIQPAKLEDSAVYLCASSLVSAGPYEQYFGPGTRLTVT.

The CDR3 DNA sequence: TGTGCCAGCTCACCGGGACAGGGCATCACAGATACGCAGTATTTT. Translated: CASSPGQGITDTQYF. V usage is TRBV18 and J usage is TRBJ2-3; 9 bases are shared with TRBD1. The germline CDR1 and CDR2 sequences are KGHSH and LQKENI. Trimming at V came to 3 bases and at J to 2 bases, leaving 3 bases not matched to a gene. The CDR3 length is 15 residues.

The rearrangement uses TRBV19 and TRBJ2-7; the D is unclear. CDR3 length equals 14 residues. V dropped 1 base and J dropped 0 bases, with 7 bases sitting between them. The germline V gene encodes CDR1 LNHDA and CDR2 SQIVND (reference sequence). The CDR3 spells CASSIAGSSYEQYF. Written as DNA, the CDR3 is TGTGCCAGTAGTATAGCAGGCAGCTCCTACGAGCAGTACTTC.

There are a few counts of this clone. The rearrangement uses TRBV6-5 and TRBJ1-5; D perhaps matches TRBD1 (5 bases). Trimming took 7 bases from V and 1 from J, leaving 14 bases between them. CDR3 length: 15 residues. In germline, CDR1 is MNHEY, CDR2 SVGAGI. The CDR3 spells CASMNDGGSNQPQHF. The CDR3 coding sequence is TGTGCCAGCATGAACGACGGGGGGAGCAATCAGCCCCAGCATTTT.

The genes are TRBV4-1 and TRBJ2-7; D possibly corresponds to TRBD2 (5 bases). Germline CDR1 reads MGHRA; CDR2 reads YSYEKL. The CDR3 runs 14 residues. Trimming took 0 bases from V and 4 from J, leaving 10 bases between them. CDR3 in DNA: TGCGCCAGCAGCCAAGATGGCCTAGCTTACGAGCAGTACTTC. Translation gives CASSQDGLAYEQYF.

The chain links TRBV19 to TRBJ2-5; TRBD2 aligns across 12 bases. There are 15 residues in the CDR3. The junction had 3 bases not matched to a gene; V was cut back by 1 base and J by 6 bases. From germline, CDR1 is LNHDA and CDR2 SQIVND (reference sequence). The CDR3 sequence is CASSIVTSGGKTQYF. In DNA form, the CDR3 reads TGTGCCAGTAGTATAGTTACTAGCGGGGGGAAGACCCAGTACTTC.

The CDR3 sequence is CASSQGFSYEQYF. In DNA, the CDR3 is TGTGCCAGCAGTCAGGGTTTTTCCTACGAGCAGTACTTC. This chain uses TRBV7-9 with TRBJ2-7; the D gene is possibly TRBD1 (5 bases). This CDR3 has 13 residues. The V end lost 6 bases, the J end lost 1 base, and 10 bases lay between the germline ends. CDR1 and CDR2 from the germline V gene are SEHNR and FQNEAQ (reference sequence). The full variable domain, completed using reference TRBV7-9 and TRBJ2-7, is DTGVSQNPRHKITKRGQNVTFRCDPISEHNRLYWYRQTLGQGPEFLTYFQNEAQLEKSRLLSDRFSAERPKGSFSTLEIQRTEQGDSAMYLCASSQGFSYEQYFGPGTRLTVT.

The sample holds a few counts of this clone. The rearrangement joins TRBV7-3 to TRBJ2-6; maybe TRBD1 (6 bases). The CDR3 covers 16 residues. The germline CDR1 and CDR2 sequences are SGHTA and FQGTGA. With 5 bases removed from V and 0 bases from J, the gap between germline ends came to 11 bases. CDR3 sequence reads: CASSVRTDSGANVLTF. In nucleotides, the CDR3 is TGTGCCAGCAGCGTACGGACAGACTCTGGGGCCAACGTCCTGACTTTC.

The gene calls are TRBV6-6 and TRBJ1-6; 7 nucleotides align to TRBD1. Germline values: CDR1 MNHNY, CDR2 SVGAGI (reference sequence). The CDR3 extends over 15 amino acids. After removal of 4 bases from V and 9 bases from J, the junction contained 9 bases not matched to a gene. Here the CDR3 DNA reads TGTGCCAGCAGTTCCCCTGACAGGGCGCTTTCACCCCTCCACTTT. This codes for CASSSPDRALSPLHF.

J is TRBJ2-6 and V is TRBV15; TRBD1 matches at 7 bases. CDR1 and CDR2 (germline): LNHNV, YYDKDF (reference sequence). The CDR3 extends over 16 amino acids. Trimming cost V 1 base and J 3 bases; bases outside gene matches: 3. The CDR3 DNA follows: TGTGCCACCAGCAGAGGTACAGGGGATGGGGCCAACGTCCTGACTTTC. Amino acid sequence: CATSRGTGDGANVLTF.